This TCR beta chain was observed in a study of beta chain features in type 1 diabetes. Study outcomes and limitations: Moderately but significantly shorter TCRB CDR3s were found in Type 1 diabetes patients in all four CD4+ subsets. A pattern of fewer insertions and more deletions at VDJ junctions was seen in type 1 diabetes patients. Patients and controls would be equally affected if PCR favored shorter templates.

Points on this clone: Its antigen is currently unknown.

V was trimmed by 4 bases and J by 2 bases, leaving 18 bases between them. This CDR3 contains 17 residues. Germline CDR1 and CDR2: LNHDA and SQIVND (reference sequence). Expressed TCRB transcripts were sequenced, since all the RNA that had been isolated was reverse transcribed. There were 3 million to 4 million reads on average in the naive, central memory and regulatory T cell samples. Only in-frame clones appear in the TCRdb table, and some are missing; sequencing was by immunoSEQ multiplex PCR. The table records some 270,000 clones, approximately 10% of them present only once. This receptor was identified in a man aged 30 to 39 with type 1 diabetes. The sequencing input was naive CD4+ T cells from blood. The chain combines TRBV19 with TRBJ1-5; weak D call: TRBD1 (6 bases). The CDR3 DNA follows: TGTGCCAGTAGTACCCCACGAGGGGGTTTTGGCAATCAGCCCCAGCATTTT. Its protein is CASSTPRGGFGNQPQHF.